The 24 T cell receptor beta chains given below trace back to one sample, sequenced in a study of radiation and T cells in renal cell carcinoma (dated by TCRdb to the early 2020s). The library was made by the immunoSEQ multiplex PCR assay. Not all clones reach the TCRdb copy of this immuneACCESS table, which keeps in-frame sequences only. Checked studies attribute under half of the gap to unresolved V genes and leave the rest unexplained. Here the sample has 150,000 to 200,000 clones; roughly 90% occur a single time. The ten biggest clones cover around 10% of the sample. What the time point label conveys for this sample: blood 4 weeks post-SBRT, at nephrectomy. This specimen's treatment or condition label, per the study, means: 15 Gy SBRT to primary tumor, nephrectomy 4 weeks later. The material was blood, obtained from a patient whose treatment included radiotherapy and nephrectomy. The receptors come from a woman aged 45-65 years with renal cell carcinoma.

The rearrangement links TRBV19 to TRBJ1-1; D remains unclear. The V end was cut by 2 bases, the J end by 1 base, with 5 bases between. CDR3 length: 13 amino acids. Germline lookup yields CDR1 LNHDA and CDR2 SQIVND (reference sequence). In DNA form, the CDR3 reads TGTGCCAGTAGTATAAATCCGAACACTGAAGCTTTCTTT. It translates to CASSINPNTEAFF.

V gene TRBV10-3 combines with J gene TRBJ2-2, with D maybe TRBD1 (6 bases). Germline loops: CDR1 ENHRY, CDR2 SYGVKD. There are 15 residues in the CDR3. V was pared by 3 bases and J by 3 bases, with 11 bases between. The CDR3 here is CAISEWGLDTGELFF. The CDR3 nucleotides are TGTGCCATCAGTGAATGGGGGCTCGACACCGGGGAGCTGTTTTTT.

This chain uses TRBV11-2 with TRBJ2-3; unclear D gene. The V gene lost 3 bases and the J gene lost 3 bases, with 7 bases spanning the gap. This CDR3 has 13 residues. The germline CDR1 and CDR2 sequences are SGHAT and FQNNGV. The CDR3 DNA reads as TGTGCCAGCAGCTTCTCCTTAACAGATACGCAGTATTTT. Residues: CASSFSLTDTQYF.

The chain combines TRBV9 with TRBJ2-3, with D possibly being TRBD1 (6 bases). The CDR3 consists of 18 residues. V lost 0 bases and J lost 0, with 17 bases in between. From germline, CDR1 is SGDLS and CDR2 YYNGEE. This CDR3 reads CASSVDIPGAGSTDTQYF. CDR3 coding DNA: TGTGCCAGCAGCGTAGATATCCCAGGGGCCGGAAGCACAGATACGCAGTATTTT.

CDR3 sequence: CASSPGTSYEQYF. CDR3 nucleotide sequence: TGTGCCAGCAGCCCTGGGACCTCGTACGAGCAGTACTTC. V and J are TRBV7-9 and TRBJ2-7, with D perhaps given as TRBD1 or TRBD2 (5 bases each). V dropped 5 bases and J dropped 4 bases, with 12 bases sitting between them. Germline values: CDR1 SEHNR, CDR2 FQNEAQ (reference sequence). The CDR3 runs 13 residues.

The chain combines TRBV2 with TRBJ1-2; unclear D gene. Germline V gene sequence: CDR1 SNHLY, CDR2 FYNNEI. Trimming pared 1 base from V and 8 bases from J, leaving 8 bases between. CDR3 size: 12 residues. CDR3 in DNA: TGTGCCAGCAGTGAAGTTGGAGGCGGCTACACCTTC. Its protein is CASSEVGGGYTF. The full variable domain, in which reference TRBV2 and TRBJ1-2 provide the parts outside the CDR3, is EPEVTQTPSHQVTQMGQEVILRCVPISNHLYFYWYRQILGQKVEFLVSFYNNEISEKSEIFDDQFSVERPDGSNFTLKIRSTKLEDSAMYFCASSEVGGGYTFGSGTRLTVV.

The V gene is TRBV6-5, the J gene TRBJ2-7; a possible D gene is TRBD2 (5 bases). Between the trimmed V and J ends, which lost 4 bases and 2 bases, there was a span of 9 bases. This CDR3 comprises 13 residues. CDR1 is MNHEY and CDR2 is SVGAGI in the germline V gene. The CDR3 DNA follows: TGTGCCAGCAGTTTATGGGAGACCTACGAGCAGTACTTC. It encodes CASSLWETYEQYF.

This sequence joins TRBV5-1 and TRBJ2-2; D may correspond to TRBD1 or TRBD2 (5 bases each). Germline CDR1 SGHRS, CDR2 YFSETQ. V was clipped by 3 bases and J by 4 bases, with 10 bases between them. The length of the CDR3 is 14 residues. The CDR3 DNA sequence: TGCGCCAGCAGCTCCGGGACCCCCACCGGGGAGCTGTTTTTT. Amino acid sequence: CASSSGTPTGELFF.

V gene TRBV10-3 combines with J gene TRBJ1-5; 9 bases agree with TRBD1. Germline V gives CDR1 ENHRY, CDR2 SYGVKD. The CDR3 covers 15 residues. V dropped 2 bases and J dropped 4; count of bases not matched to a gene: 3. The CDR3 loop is CAISERDRENQPQHF. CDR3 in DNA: TGTGCCATCAGTGAGAGGGACAGGGAAAATCAGCCCCAGCATTTT.

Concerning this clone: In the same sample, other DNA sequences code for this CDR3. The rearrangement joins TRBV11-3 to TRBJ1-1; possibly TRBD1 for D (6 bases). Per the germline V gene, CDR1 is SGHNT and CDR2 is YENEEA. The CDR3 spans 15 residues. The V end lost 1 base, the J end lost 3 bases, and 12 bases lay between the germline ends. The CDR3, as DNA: TGTGCCAGCAGCTTAGGGGGGGGGCTGGACACTGAAGCTTTCTTT. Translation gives CASSLGGGLDTEAFF.

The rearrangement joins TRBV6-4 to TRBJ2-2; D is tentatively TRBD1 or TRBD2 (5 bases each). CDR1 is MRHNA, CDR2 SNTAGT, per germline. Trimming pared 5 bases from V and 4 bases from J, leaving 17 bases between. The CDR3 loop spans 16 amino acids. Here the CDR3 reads CASSPQGVASTGELFF. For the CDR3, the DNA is TGTGCCAGCAGTCCCCAGGGAGTGGCGAGCACCGGGGAGCTGTTTTTT.

The CDR3 protein is CASSQSREGYSNQPQHF. Written as DNA, the CDR3 is TGTGCCAGCAGCCAATCGCGGGAAGGGTATAGCAATCAGCCCCAGCATTTT. The gene calls are TRBV16 and TRBJ1-5; D is ambiguous. CDR1 is KGHSY and CDR2 is FQNENV in the germline V gene. The CDR3 loop spans 17 amino acids. The V end was cut by 0 bases, the J end by 0 bases, with 12 bases between.

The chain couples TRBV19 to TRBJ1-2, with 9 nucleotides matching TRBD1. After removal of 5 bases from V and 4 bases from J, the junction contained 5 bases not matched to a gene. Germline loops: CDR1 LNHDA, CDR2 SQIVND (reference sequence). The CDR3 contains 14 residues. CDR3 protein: CASSPQGAGYGYTF. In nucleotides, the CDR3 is TGTGCCAGTAGTCCACAGGGGGCTGGCTATGGCTACACCTTC.

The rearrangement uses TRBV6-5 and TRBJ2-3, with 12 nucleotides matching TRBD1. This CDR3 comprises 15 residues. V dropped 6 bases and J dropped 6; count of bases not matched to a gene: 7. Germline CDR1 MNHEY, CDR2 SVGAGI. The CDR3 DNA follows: TGTGCCAGCAGGGGACAGGGGGCTGCTCGTGATACGCAGTATTTT. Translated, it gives CASRGQGAARDTQYF.

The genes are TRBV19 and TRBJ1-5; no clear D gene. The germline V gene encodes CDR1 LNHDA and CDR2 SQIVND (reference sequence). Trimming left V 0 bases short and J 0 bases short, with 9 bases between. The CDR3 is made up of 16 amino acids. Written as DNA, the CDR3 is TGTGCCAGTAGTATAGAGGACGCAGATAGCAATCAGCCCCAGCATTTT. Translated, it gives CASSIEDADSNQPQHF.

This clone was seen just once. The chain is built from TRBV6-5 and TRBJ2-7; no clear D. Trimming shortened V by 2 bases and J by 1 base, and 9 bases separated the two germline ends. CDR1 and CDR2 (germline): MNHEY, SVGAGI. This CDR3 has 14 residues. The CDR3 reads CASSYERISYEQYF. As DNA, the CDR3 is TGTGCCAGCAGTTACGAAAGGATTTCCTACGAGCAGTACTTC.

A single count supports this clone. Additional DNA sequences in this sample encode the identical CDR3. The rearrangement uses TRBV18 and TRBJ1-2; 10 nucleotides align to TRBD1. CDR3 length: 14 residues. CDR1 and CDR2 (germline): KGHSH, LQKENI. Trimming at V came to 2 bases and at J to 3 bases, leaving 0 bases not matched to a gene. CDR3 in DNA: TGTGCCAGCTCACCAGGGACAGGGGACTATGGCTACACCTTC. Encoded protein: CASSPGTGDYGYTF.

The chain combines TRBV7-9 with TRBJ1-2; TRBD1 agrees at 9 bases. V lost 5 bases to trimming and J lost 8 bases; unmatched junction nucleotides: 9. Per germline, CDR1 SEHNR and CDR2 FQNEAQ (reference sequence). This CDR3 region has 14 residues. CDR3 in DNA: TGTGCCAGCAGCAGAGCCGGGACAGGGATGGGCTACACCTTC. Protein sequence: CASSRAGTGMGYTF.

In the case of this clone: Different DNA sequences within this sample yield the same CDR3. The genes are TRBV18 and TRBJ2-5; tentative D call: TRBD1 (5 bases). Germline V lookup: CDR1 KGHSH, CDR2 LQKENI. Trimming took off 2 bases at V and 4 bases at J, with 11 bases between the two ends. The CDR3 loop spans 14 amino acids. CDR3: CASSPGQGGETQYF. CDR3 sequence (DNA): TGTGCCAGCTCACCAGGGCAGGGCGGAGAGACCCAGTACTTC.

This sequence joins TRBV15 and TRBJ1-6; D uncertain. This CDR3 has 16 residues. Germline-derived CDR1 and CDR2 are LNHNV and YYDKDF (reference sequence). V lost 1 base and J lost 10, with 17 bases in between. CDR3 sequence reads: CATSRVPGAIKSPLHF. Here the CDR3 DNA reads TGTGCCACCAGCAGAGTCCCCGGAGCGATCAAGTCACCCCTCCACTTT.

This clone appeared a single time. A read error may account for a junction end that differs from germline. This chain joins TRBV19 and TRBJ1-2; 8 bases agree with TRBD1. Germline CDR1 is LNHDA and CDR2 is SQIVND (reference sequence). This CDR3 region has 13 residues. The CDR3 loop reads CATSQGANYGYTF. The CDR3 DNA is TGTGCCACTAGTCAGGGGGCCAACTATGGCTACACCTTC. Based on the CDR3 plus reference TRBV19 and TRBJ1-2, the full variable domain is DGGITQSPKYLFRKEGQNVTLSCEQNLNHDAMYWYRQDPGQGLRLIYYSQIVNDFQKGDIAEGYSVSREKKESFPLTVTSAQKNPTAFYLCATSQGANYGYTFGSGTRLTVV.

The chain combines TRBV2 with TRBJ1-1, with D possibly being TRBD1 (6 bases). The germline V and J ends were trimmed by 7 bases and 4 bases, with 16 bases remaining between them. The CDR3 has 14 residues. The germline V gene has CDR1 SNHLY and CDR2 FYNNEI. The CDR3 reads CASKIEGGGTEAFF. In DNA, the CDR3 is TGTGCCAGCAAGATTGAGGGGGGCGGCACTGAAGCTTTCTTT. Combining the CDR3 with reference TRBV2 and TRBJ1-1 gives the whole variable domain EPEVTQTPSHQVTQMGQEVILRCVPISNHLYFYWYRQILGQKVEFLVSFYNNEISEKSEIFDDQFSVERPDGSNFTLKIRSTKLEDSAMYFCASKIEGGGTEAFFGQGTRLTVV.

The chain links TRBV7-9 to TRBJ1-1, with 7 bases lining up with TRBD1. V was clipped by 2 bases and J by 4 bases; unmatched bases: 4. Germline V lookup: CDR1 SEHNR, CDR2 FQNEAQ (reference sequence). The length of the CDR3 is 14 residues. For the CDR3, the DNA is TGTGCCAGCAGCTTAACAGGGGAAGTCACTGAAGCTTTCTTT. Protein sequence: CASSLTGEVTEAFF.

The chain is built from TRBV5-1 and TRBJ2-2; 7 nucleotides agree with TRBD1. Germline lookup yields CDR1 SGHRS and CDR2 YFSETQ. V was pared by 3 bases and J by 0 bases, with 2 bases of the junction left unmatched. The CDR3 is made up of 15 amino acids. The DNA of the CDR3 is TGCGCCAGCAGCTGGACAGGACCGAACACCGGGGAGCTGTTTTTT. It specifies CASSWTGPNTGELFF.